These 10 T cell receptor beta chains were sequenced from one sample in a study of T cell responses to AZD1222 COVID-19 vaccine. Clones were sequenced by immunoSEQ multiplex PCR, and TCRdb holds only the in-frame ones, with some missing. In the table there are around 150,000 clones, approximately 91% of which are singletons. The sequencing used peripheral blood, collected on day 0 of AZD1222 vaccination. The source of these receptors is an adult in good health.

The chain is built from TRBV30 and TRBJ1-5; D remains unclear. The CDR3 has 14 residues. The germline V gene has CDR1 GTSNPN and CDR2 SVGIG (reference sequence). Trimming stripped 2 bases from V and 2 bases from J, with 10 bases between. The CDR3 sequence is CAWSKGGRNQPQHF. The DNA of the CDR3 is TGTGCCTGGAGTAAAGGCGGCCGCAATCAGCCCCAGCATTTT.

The rearrangement joins TRBV5-1 to TRBJ2-3, with 13 bases aligning to TRBD2. Looked up from germline, CDR1 is SGHRS and CDR2 is YFSETQ. This CDR3 spans 16 amino acids. Trimming at V came to 3 bases and at J to 5 bases, leaving 6 bases not matched to a gene. The CDR3 nucleotides read TGCGCCAGCAGCTCTACTAGCGGGGGGGCTGGAGATACGCAGTATTTT. It is translated as CASSSTSGGAGDTQYF.

The chain recombines TRBV5-1 with TRBJ2-7, with 9 bases lining up with TRBD1. This CDR3 has 15 residues. After removal of 4 bases from V and 3 bases from J, the junction contained 8 bases not matched to a gene. CDR1 and CDR2 from the germline V gene are SGHRS and YFSETQ. The CDR3, as DNA: TGCGCCAGCAGCCAGAGGGACAGGGTGTACTACGAGCAGTACTTC. As protein: CASSQRDRVYYEQYF.

This chain joins TRBV4-3 and TRBJ1-5; D is uncertain. Germline values: CDR1 LGHNA, CDR2 YSLEER. The CDR3 covers 13 residues. The V end was cut by 2 bases, the J end by 4 bases, with 6 bases between. The CDR3, as DNA: TGCGCCAGCAGCCAATTCAAAAATCAGCCCCAGCATTTT. It encodes CASSQFKNQPQHF.

The rearrangement uses TRBV24-1 and TRBJ2-7; no reliable D call. Germline V gives CDR1 KGHDR, CDR2 SFDVKD. Trimming shortened V by 3 bases and J by 2 bases, and 7 bases separated the two germline ends. The length of the CDR3 is 13 residues. CDR3 amino acids: CATSDNQAYEQYF. In nucleotides, the CDR3 is TGTGCCACCAGTGATAACCAGGCCTACGAGCAGTACTTC.

On this clone: Other DNA sequences of this sample code for an identical CDR3. This rearrangement joins TRBV9 to TRBJ1-1; TRBD1 is a possible D gene (5 bases). The CDR3 runs 12 residues. Germline V gene sequence: CDR1 SGDLS, CDR2 YYNGEE. The V end was cut by 0 bases, the J end by 6 bases, with 6 bases between. The CDR3 region has the DNA TGTGCCAGCAGCGTAGGGACATCTGAAGCTTTCTTT. It is translated as CASSVGTSEAFF.

The gene calls are TRBV11-2 and TRBJ1-6; TRBD1 matches 8 bases. V gave up 3 bases and J gave up 5 bases; unmatched junction bases: 6. This CDR3 is 16 amino acids long. From germline, CDR1 is SGHAT and CDR2 FQNNGV. In DNA, the CDR3 is TGTGCCAGCAGCTTCCAGGGGGCGCGGCATAATTCACCCCTCCACTTT. The encoded protein is CASSFQGARHNSPLHF.

The gene calls are TRBV14 and TRBJ1-1, with D unclear. The V end lost 2 bases, the J end lost 1 base, and 8 bases lay between the germline ends. Germline values: CDR1 SGHDN, CDR2 FVKESK. There are 14 residues in the CDR3. The CDR3 is CASSQFTSNTEAFF. CDR3 nucleotide sequence: TGTGCCAGCAGCCAATTCACATCGAACACTGAAGCTTTCTTT. The variable domain in full, completed from reference TRBV14 and TRBJ1-1, reads EAGVTQFPSHSVIEKGQTVTLRCDPISGHDNLYWYRRVMGKEIKFLLHFVKESKQDESGMPNNRFLAERTGGTYSTLKVQPAELEDSGVYFCASSQFTSNTEAFFGQGTRLTVV.

The chain couples TRBV4-1 to TRBJ1-2; 8 bases fit TRBD1. The CDR3 sequence is 16 residues long. CDR1 MGHRA and CDR2 YSYEKL come from the germline V gene. V shed 0 bases, J shed 8 bases, and the junction held 11 bases outside the gene matches. The CDR3 protein is CASSQDPHTGGEGYTF. The CDR3 DNA reads as TGCGCCAGCAGCCAAGATCCCCATACAGGGGGGGAAGGCTACACCTTC.

The V gene is TRBV7-9, the J gene TRBJ1-1, with 9 bases identical to TRBD1. This CDR3 is built from 14 residues. V trimming: 5 bases; J trimming: 1 base; junction bases outside the gene matches: 2. Germline V gives CDR1 SEHNR, CDR2 FQNEAQ (reference sequence). The CDR3 DNA is TGTGCCAGCAGCCGGGGACAGGGGAACACTGAAGCTTTCTTT. This codes for CASSRGQGNTEAFF.